This T cell receptor (beta chain) was sequenced during a study of ipilimumab plus nivolumab after autologous stem cell transplantation. Study at large: The DLBCL group included primary refractory and relapsed cases.

Patients got ipilimumab 1 mg/kg beginning 14 to 28 days post-transplant. Through week 26, nivolumab 3 mg/kg IV was given weeks 1, 4, 7, 10, then biweekly. TCRdb's table, derived via immunoSEQ multiplex PCR, lists solely in-frame clones and lacks some. The data hold tens of thousands of clones, with 83% observed a single time. Whole-study findings and limits: Authors suggest TCR repertoire, Treg phenotype and gut microbiota support further study.

CDR1 SGHDT and CDR2 YYEEEE come from the germline V gene. This CDR3 spans 14 amino acids. Deletions cut 2 bases from V and 5 bases from J, with 13 bases between. About this clone: Antigen: not known.

The chain couples TRBV5-6 to TRBJ1-2, with D perhaps matching TRBD1 (5 bases). This material consisted of PBMCs, taken in a trial of ipilimumab plus nivolumab as post-transplant consolidation. This sequence was found in a male donor with diffuse large B-cell lymphoma. The CDR3 is CASSLLLPGYGYTF. The CDR3 coding sequence is TGTGCCAGCAGCTTATTGCTACCAGGGTATGGCTACACCTTC.